A single sample is the source of the 32 T cell receptor beta chains below, sequenced in a study of OX40 agonist ivuxolimab in advanced cancers. The protocol was immunoSEQ multiplex PCR, while the TCRdb copy is restricted to in-frame clones and leaves out a portion. The sample records around 70,000 clones, roughly four fifths being singletons. Here the sequenced sample was CD4+ or CD8+ T cells sorted from blood, taken in a trial of the OX40 agonist ivuxolimab. The receptors derive from an adult with an advanced solid tumor such as melanoma, head and neck, liver or kidney cancer.

The V gene is TRBV7-6, the J gene TRBJ2-5; 13 positions agree with TRBD2. The CDR3 extends over 15 amino acids. The ends lost 5 bases at V and 4 bases at J; junction bases unmatched: 4. CDR1 SGHVS and CDR2 FNYEAQ come from the germline V gene. CDR3 coding DNA: TGTGCCAGCAGCCCGGGACTAGCGGGGTCAGAGACCCAGTACTTC. This sequence encodes CASSPGLAGSETQYF.

The chain recombines TRBV28 with TRBJ2-1; 14 bases are shared with TRBD2. V lost 6 bases and J lost 15; bases outside the gene matches: 13. This CDR3 has 15 residues. Germline V CDR1 and CDR2: MDHEN, SYDVKM. In DNA, the CDR3 is TGTGCCAGCAGCTTCCAGGGGACTAGCGGGAGCCAGCCGTTCTTC. Its translation is CASSFQGTSGSQPFF.

The chain has TRBV23-1 and TRBJ2-1, with 12 bases identical to TRBD2. TRBV23-1 is an open reading frame, and its role is uncertain. Trimming cost V 5 bases and J 6 bases; bases outside gene matches: 29. The CDR3 spans 23 residues. This chain's CDR3 is CASSVFPENRHSSGGAASNEQFF. The CDR3 DNA reads as TGCGCCAGCAGTGTCTTCCCAGAGAACCGCCACTCTAGCGGGGGGGCCGCTTCCAATGAGCAGTTCTTC.

This chain uses TRBV10-3 with TRBJ1-6; TRBD1 is a possible D gene (6 bases). The V end lost 4 bases, the J end lost 8 bases, and 9 bases lay between the germline ends. The CDR3 runs 13 residues. In germline, CDR1 is ENHRY, CDR2 SYGVKD. The CDR3 nucleotides are TGTGCCATCAGTGGGGGGGCGGATTCACCCCTCCACTTT. This codes for CAISGGADSPLHF.

This rearrangement joins TRBV7-6 to TRBJ2-5; 8 nucleotides match TRBD2. The CDR3 has 15 amino acids. J lost 5 bases, V lost 2 bases, and 7 bases had no gene match. Germline values: CDR1 SGHVS, CDR2 FNYEAQ. The CDR3 coding sequence is TGTGCCAGCAGCTTAACTCGGACTAGCTTCGAGACCCAGTACTTC. This gives the protein CASSLTRTSFETQYF.

The genes are TRBV28 and TRBJ2-2, with TRBD1 identical over 7 bases. Germline V gene sequence: CDR1 MDHEN, CDR2 SYDVKM. CDR3 length equals 14 residues. V gave up 6 bases and J gave up 8 bases; unmatched junction bases: 9. The CDR3 protein is CASRRDRVRGELFF. The CDR3 DNA is TGTGCCAGCAGGCGAGACAGGGTTCGTGGGGAGCTGTTTTTT.

The sample holds many counts of this clone. The V and J genes are TRBV13 and TRBJ2-7; possible D gene TRBD2, 6 bases. Per the germline V gene, CDR1 is PRHDT and CDR2 is FYEKMQ (reference sequence). Between the trimmed V and J ends, which lost 3 bases and 1 base, there was a span of 7 bases. The CDR3 spans 13 residues. The CDR3 protein is CASSFSGSYEQYF. For the CDR3, the DNA is TGTGCCAGCAGCTTTAGCGGATCCTACGAGCAGTACTTC.

The rearrangement uses TRBV29-1 and TRBJ1-1; tentatively, D is TRBD1 (6 bases). V was cut by 8 bases and J by 4 bases, with 11 bases left in between. Germline V gives CDR1 SQVTM, CDR2 ANQGSEA. The length of the CDR3 is 11 residues. The CDR3 is CSTEQGTEAFF. CDR3 in DNA: TGCAGCACGGAACAGGGCACTGAAGCTTTCTTT.

This chain joins TRBV19 and TRBJ2-3; the D gene is possibly TRBD2 (7 bases). Germline V gene lookup returns CDR1 LNHDA and CDR2 SQIVND (reference sequence). This CDR3 is built from 14 residues. Trimming stripped 5 bases from V and 0 bases from J, with 9 bases between. In DNA, the CDR3 is TGTGCCAGTAGTCGGGGGGCGAGCACAGATACGCAGTATTTT. Translating gives CASSRGASTDTQYF.

The V and J genes are TRBV5-1 and TRBJ2-5, with 10 bases matching TRBD1. Germline values: CDR1 SGHRS, CDR2 YFSETQ. V lost 0 bases and J lost 4; bases outside the gene matches: 6. This CDR3 has 16 residues. CDR3 sequence: CASSLAVTGGRETQYF. Written as DNA, the CDR3 is TGCGCCAGCAGCTTGGCGGTGACAGGGGGCCGAGAGACCCAGTACTTC.

The chain combines TRBV28 with TRBJ1-5; D is ambiguous. This CDR3 is built from 12 residues. V lost 10 bases, J lost 8 bases, and 15 bases lay in between. CDR1 is MDHEN, CDR2 SYDVKM, per germline. CDR3 nucleotides: TGTGCCACCACGAGCCGTTTGGAGCCCCAGCATTTT. Protein: CATTSRLEPQHF.

This clone was picked up one time. The genes are TRBV15 and TRBJ1-5; a weak D match, TRBD1 (5 bases). Germline assignment: CDR1 LNHNV and CDR2 YYDKDF (reference sequence). CDR3 size: 15 residues. V dropped 5 bases and J dropped 3 bases, with 14 bases sitting between them. Written as DNA, the CDR3 is TGTGCCACCAGCGCACCGGGACGACTCAATCAGCCCCAGCATTTT. Residues: CATSAPGRLNQPQHF. Full variable domain (outside the CDR3, taken from reference TRBV15 and TRBJ1-5): DAMVIQNPRYQVTQFGKPVTLSCSQTLNHNVMYWYQQKSSQAPKLLFHYYDKDFNNEADTPDNFQSRRPNTSFCFLDIRSPGLGDTAMYLCATSAPGRLNQPQHFGDGTRLSIL.

This sequence joins TRBV7-2 and TRBJ2-5; no reliable D call. The germline V gene has CDR1 SGHTA and CDR2 FQGNSA. The ends were cut back, 0 bases at V and 5 bases at J, with 7 bases in the middle. This CDR3 contains 13 residues. Written as DNA, the CDR3 is TGTGCCAGCAGCTTAGCAGGGTGGGAGACCCAGTACTTC. It translates to CASSLAGWETQYF. Full variable domain (outside the CDR3, taken from reference TRBV7-2 and TRBJ2-5): GAGVSQSPSNKVTEKGKDVELRCDPISGHTALYWYRQSLGQGLEFLIYFQGNSAPDKSGLPSDRFSAERTGGSVSTLTIQRTQQEDSAVYLCASSLAGWETQYFGPGTRLLVL.

This sequence joins TRBV5-6 and TRBJ2-1; TRBD1 is a possible D gene (6 bases). The germline V gene has CDR1 SGHDT and CDR2 YYEEEE. The CDR3 has 16 amino acids. Trimming stripped 5 bases from V and 4 bases from J, with 19 bases between. CDR3: CASRLLQGSLYNEQFF. The CDR3 DNA follows: TGTGCCAGCAGGTTACTACAGGGTTCCCTATACAATGAGCAGTTCTTC.

This clone was counted a single time. J is TRBJ1-3 and V is TRBV28, with D hard to call. The length of the CDR3 is 14 residues. The germline V gene encodes CDR1 MDHEN and CDR2 SYDVKM. V shed 5 bases and J shed 0 bases, with 8 bases lying between them. Here the CDR3 reads CASSLQRSGNTIYF. CDR3 coding DNA: TGTGCCAGCAGTCTACAGCGCTCTGGAAACACCATATATTTT.

The chain recombines TRBV27 with TRBJ2-3; possibly TRBD1 or TRBD2 for D (5 bases each). CDR1 and CDR2 (germline): MNHEY, SMNVEV (reference sequence). This CDR3 region has 14 residues. V shed 2 bases and J shed 4 bases, with 10 bases lying between them. This CDR3 reads CASSLRDGADTQYF. In DNA form, the CDR3 reads TGTGCCAGCAGTTTACGGGACGGGGCAGATACGCAGTATTTT.

The rearrangement links TRBV7-3 to TRBJ2-5; D not resolved. CDR1 and CDR2 from the germline V gene are SGHTA and FQGTGA. Trimming removed 2 bases from V and 2 bases from J, with 9 bases in between. The CDR3 runs to 14 residues. The DNA for the CDR3 is TGTGCCAGCAGCTTACAAGGACCACAAGAGACCCAGTACTTC. Its protein is CASSLQGPQETQYF.

V gene TRBV29-1 combines with J gene TRBJ1-2; 7 positions match TRBD1. This CDR3 spans 15 amino acids. J was trimmed by 4 bases and V by 1 base; bases with no gene match: 9. Per germline, CDR1 SQVTM and CDR2 ANQGSEA. CDR3 sequence: CSVEGSLQGIYGYTF. As DNA, the CDR3 is TGCAGCGTTGAAGGGTCCCTACAGGGGATCTATGGCTACACCTTC.

The table lists this clone with a few counts. This sequence joins TRBV7-9 and TRBJ2-3, with 7 bases fitting TRBD2. This CDR3 is 14 amino acids long. Trimming at V came to 7 bases and at J to 7 bases, leaving 11 bases not matched to a gene. Germline lookup yields CDR1 SEHNR and CDR2 FQNEAQ (reference sequence). Written as DNA, the CDR3 is TGTGCCAGCACCGGGACTAATGCCTCCTATACGCAGTATTTT. This gives the protein CASTGTNASYTQYF. Supplemented by reference TRBV7-9 and TRBJ2-3, the full variable domain reads DTGVSQNPRHKITKRGQNVTFRCDPISEHNRLYWYRQTLGQGPEFLTYFQNEAQLEKSRLLSDRFSAERPKGSFSTLEIQRTEQGDSAMYLCASTGTNASYTQYFGPGTRLTVL.

This clone was picked up one time. This chain links TRBV18 with TRBJ2-7, with D unclear. Between the trimmed V and J ends, which lost 2 bases and 4 bases, there was a span of 15 bases. CDR3 length: 15 residues. CDR1 is KGHSH and CDR2 is LQKENI in the germline V gene. In DNA form, the CDR3 reads TGTGCCAGCTCACCATCTACCGCGGCCCTTTACGAGCAGTACTTC. It codes for CASSPSTAALYEQYF. The whole variable domain, remainder taken from reference TRBV18 and TRBJ2-7, is NAGVMQNPRHLVRRRGQEARLRCSPMKGHSHVYWYRQLPEEGLKFMVYLQKENIIDESGMPKERFSAEFPKEGPSILRIQQVVRGDSAAYFCASSPSTAALYEQYFGPGTRLTVT.

This chain joins TRBV5-4 and TRBJ2-2; D not certain. Germline CDR1 and CDR2: SGHNT and YYREEE (reference sequence). The CDR3 has 15 amino acids. Trimming cost V 1 base and J 5 bases, with 12 bases left between them. Here the CDR3 reads CASSLFSKETGELFF. The CDR3 coding sequence is TGTGCCAGCAGCTTGTTCAGTAAAGAAACCGGGGAGCTGTTTTTT.

The chain has TRBV19 and TRBJ2-1; D is unresolved. The CDR3 totals 14 residues. Trimming took off 3 bases at V and 4 bases at J, with 10 bases between the two ends. The V gene's germline CDR1 is LNHDA and CDR2 SQIVND (reference sequence). CDR3 bases: TGTGCCAGTAGTATTCAGTACAGATACAATGAGCAGTTCTTC. It is translated as CASSIQYRYNEQFF.

This chain links TRBV5-1 with TRBJ2-3; 15 bases match TRBD2. Germline assignment: CDR1 SGHRS and CDR2 YFSETQ. The trim removed 4 bases at V and 1 base at J, leaving 7 bases unmatched. This CDR3 region has 18 residues. CDR3 protein: CASSAAGLAGGGTDTQYF. CDR3 nucleotides: TGCGCCAGCAGCGCCGCTGGACTAGCGGGGGGGGGCACAGATACGCAGTATTTT.

This clone was found a few times. The rearrangement links TRBV14 to TRBJ2-2, with 7 nucleotides matching TRBD2. This CDR3 region has 16 residues. With V trimmed by 2 bases and J by 0 bases, 3 bases remained unmatched. Germline V gene data show CDR1 as SGHDN and CDR2 as FVKESK. DNA for the CDR3: TGTGCCAGCAGCCAACACAGCGGGGCGAACACCGGGGAGCTGTTTTTT. Its protein product is CASSQHSGANTGELFF.

This clone occurred once. The chain combines TRBV5-4 with TRBJ2-3, with D perhaps TRBD2 (6 bases). The CDR3 extends over 16 amino acids. V was trimmed by 3 bases and J by 6 bases, leaving 20 bases between them. CDR1 SGHNT and CDR2 YYREEE come from the germline V gene (reference sequence). The CDR3 loop reads CASSSKTLRGKDTQYF. The CDR3 nucleotides read TGTGCCAGCAGCTCGAAAACTCTGCGGGGTAAGGATACGCAGTATTTT.

The J gene is TRBJ2-4, the V gene TRBV19; the D gene is possibly TRBD1 (6 bases). The CDR3 consists of 14 residues. Germline V CDR1 and CDR2: LNHDA, SQIVND (reference sequence). With 0 bases removed from V and 6 bases from J, the gap between germline ends came to 9 bases. This CDR3 is CASSIDQGLNIQYF. As DNA, the CDR3 is TGTGCCAGTAGTATAGATCAGGGGCTAAACATTCAGTACTTC.

The chain links TRBV11-2 to TRBJ2-3; 7 nucleotides agree with TRBD1. This CDR3 comprises 14 residues. The junction had 8 bases not matched to a gene; V was cut back by 5 bases and J by 6 bases. Germline V CDR1 and CDR2: SGHAT, FQNNGV. CDR3 nucleotide sequence: TGTGCCAGCAGCCCGGGACAGCCTGGGGATACGCAGTATTTT. Its protein product is CASSPGQPGDTQYF. The full variable domain, rest sourced from reference TRBV11-2 and TRBJ2-3, is EAGVAQSPRYKIIEKRQSVAFWCNPISGHATLYWYQQILGQGPKLLIQFQNNGVVDDSQLPKDRFSAERLKGVDSTLKIQPAKLEDSAVYLCASSPGQPGDTQYFGPGTRLTVL.

CDR3 amino acids: CASSHVLLNTEAFF. The DNA of the CDR3 is TGTGCCAGCAGCCACGTGCTCTTGAACACTGAAGCTTTCTTT. V and J are TRBV7-2 and TRBJ1-1, with D hard to call. The CDR3 loop spans 14 amino acids. Trimming stripped 5 bases from V and 0 bases from J, with 10 bases between. Germline CDR1 is SGHTA and CDR2 is FQGNSA.

The CDR3: CASSLGAGYTGELFF. CDR3 nucleotide sequence: TGTGCCAGCAGCCTCGGGGCAGGGTACACCGGGGAGCTGTTTTTT. The V gene is TRBV7-9, the J gene TRBJ2-2, with D perhaps TRBD1 or TRBD2 (5 bases each). This CDR3 has 15 amino acids. Germline CDR1 is SEHNR and CDR2 is FQNEAQ (reference sequence). V was trimmed by 5 bases and J by 3 bases, leaving 13 bases between them.

The CDR3: CASSQGLFGETQYF. For the CDR3, the DNA is TGCGCCAGCAGCCAAGGTCTTTTTGGGGAGACCCAGTACTTC. The V call is TRBV4-3, the J call TRBJ2-5; no firm D call. CDR1 and CDR2 from the germline V gene are LGHNA and YSLEER. The CDR3 runs to 14 residues. V shed 1 base and J shed 5 bases, with 11 bases lying between them.

V and J are TRBV19 and TRBJ2-7; D assignment may be TRBD1 or TRBD2 (5 bases each). Germline CDR1 LNHDA, CDR2 SQIVND (reference sequence). V was trimmed by 8 bases and J by 0 bases, leaving 5 bases between them. The CDR3 spans 11 residues. The DNA for the CDR3 is TGTGCCAGTGGGGGCTCCTACGAGCAGTACTTC. The encoded protein is CASGGSYEQYF. Full variable domain (remainder filled in from reference TRBV19 and TRBJ2-7): DGGITQSPKYLFRKEGQNVTLSCEQNLNHDAMYWYRQDPGQGLRLIYYSQIVNDFQKGDIAEGYSVSREKKESFPLTVTSAQKNPTAFYLCASGGSYEQYFGPGTRLTVT.

This clone occurred a few times. The genes are TRBV7-9 and TRBJ2-7, with D perhaps being TRBD1 or TRBD2 (5 bases each). The CDR3 totals 15 residues. The germline V gene has CDR1 SEHNR and CDR2 FQNEAQ (reference sequence). V was clipped by 4 bases and J by 5 bases, with 18 bases between them. CDR3 DNA: TGTGCCAGCAGCTCTTATCAGGGAGACCGCAACGAGCAGTACTTC. Translated, it gives CASSSYQGDRNEQYF.